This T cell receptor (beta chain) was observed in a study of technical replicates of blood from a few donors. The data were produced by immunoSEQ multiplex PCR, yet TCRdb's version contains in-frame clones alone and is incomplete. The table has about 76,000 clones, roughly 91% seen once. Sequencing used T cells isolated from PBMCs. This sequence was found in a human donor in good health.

CDR3 in DNA: TGTGCCAGCAGCTTAGGCGGGGGGCTGTCCCCGTACACTGAAGCTTTCTTT. Protein: CASSLGGGLSPYTEAFF. The genes are TRBV13 and TRBJ1-1; possibly TRBD1 for D (6 bases). Germline lookup yields CDR1 PRHDT and CDR2 FYEKMQ (reference sequence). Trimming removed 0 bases from V and 3 bases from J, with 17 bases in between. This CDR3 has 17 residues.